The rows below give T cell receptor beta chains drawn from one sample of a study of PD-L1 blockade in urothelial cancer. This table comes from immunoSEQ multiplex PCR, and its TCRdb copy is limited to in-frame clones, with some not included. This table has 86,000 or so clones, around 85% appearing once. Sequencing was performed on PBMCs, taken around atezolizumab (anti-PD-L1) treatment. These receptors were obtained from a man aged 60 to 69 with urothelial cancer. Each CDR3 is given with its conserved first and last residue. A D gene is named only where the DNA matches it firmly. For some rows the clone size is stated as once, few or many, or as a class when expanded; others skip it.

abundance | j_gene | d_gene | v_gene | CDR3aa | CDR3nt
few | TRBJ1-2 | - | TRBV5-4 | CASSLAGYDGYTF | TGTGCCAGCAGCTTGGCAGGATACGATGGCTACACCTTC
- | TRBJ2-3 | - | TRBV11-2 | CASSLEVAVVTDTQYF | TGTGCCAGCAGCTTAGAAGTAGCGGTTGTCACAGATACGCAGTATTTT
- | TRBJ2-3 | TRBD2 | TRBV9 | CASSAGLAADTQYF | TGTGCCAGCAGCGCCGGACTAGCCGCAGATACGCAGTATTTT
- | TRBJ2-3 | TRBD2 | TRBV7-7 | CASGTSGGALDTQYF | TGTGCTAGCGGGACTAGCGGGGGGGCCTTGGATACGCAGTATTTT
- | TRBJ2-5 | - | TRBV9 | CASSPLGAGETQYF | TGTGCCAGCAGCCCCCTGGGGGCAGGGGAGACCCAGTACTTC
- | TRBJ1-2 | - | TRBV5-1 | CASREKANYGYTF | TGCGCCAGTCGGGAAAAGGCTAACTATGGCTACACCTTC
few | TRBJ1-2 | - | TRBV30 | CAWNLRQYNYGYTF | TGTGCCTGGAACCTGAGACAGTACAACTATGGCTACACCTTC
once | TRBJ1-4 | - | TRBV7-8 | CASSSYRSINEKLFF | TGTGCCAGCAGCTCGTACAGATCTATTAATGAAAAACTGTTTTTT
- | TRBJ1-1 | TRBD1 | TRBV14 | CASAGTGAMGITEAFF | TGTGCCAGCGCCGGGACAGGGGCTATGGGTATCACTGAAGCTTTCTTT
once | TRBJ1-5 | - | TRBV19 | CASSAQTVSNQPQHF | TGTGCCAGTAGTGCCCAGACAGTTAGCAATCAGCCCCAGCATTTT
- | TRBJ2-7 | - | TRBV9 | CASSVDPAGDSSYEQYF | TGTGCCAGCAGCGTAGACCCCGCCGGGGACTCCTCCTACGAGCAGTACTTC
- | TRBJ2-2 | - | TRBV6-5 | CASSRGTSNTGELFF | TGTGCCAGCAGCAGAGGTACAAGTAACACCGGGGAGCTGTTTTTT
- | TRBJ2-7 | TRBD1 | TRBV28 | CASSFLVGTRGQAYEQYF | TGTGCCAGCAGTTTTCTGGTGGGTACTCGTGGACAGGCCTACGAGCAGTACTTC
- | TRBJ2-1 | TRBD1 | TRBV29-1 | CSVVETGGPGEQFF | TGCAGCGTTGTAGAGACAGGGGGCCCGGGTGAGCAGTTCTTC
- | TRBJ1-2 | - | TRBV4-1 | CASSQEGTTAIDYGYTF | TGCGCCAGCAGCCAAGAAGGTACGACAGCCATTGACTATGGCTACACCTTC
- | TRBJ1-1 | TRBD1 | TRBV19 | CASSLDREVTEAFF | TGTGCCAGTAGCTTAGACAGGGAAGTAACTGAAGCTTTCTTT